These T cell receptor beta chains were read from a single sample in a study of T cell repertoires in cytomegalovirus infection. Using its own MiXCR run on the reads, TCRdb lists one record per CDR3 protein. The table records about a million distinct CDR3 sequences, approximately 31% of them present only once. Their antigens remain unidentified. The material sequenced was cultured CD8+ T cells from PBMCs, taken from culture after CMV antigen stimulation. All receptors come from a human donor in good health (CMV status not recorded). Some clones in this sample may be carry-over from other donors' samples. Each CDR3 is given without its conserved first and last residue. The D gene is left open where the match is weak.

j_call d_call v_call cdr3_aa
TRBJ1-1 NA TRBV4-1 ASSQEGISEAF
TRBJ2-7 NA TRBV7-9 ASRPAAGSSYEQY
TRBJ2-3 TRBD2 TRBV9 ASSVASGSTDTQY
TRBJ1-2 TRBD1 TRBV12-3/TRBV12-4 ASSFDRGNGYT
TRBJ1-2 NA TRBV7-6 ASSLASRALYGYT
TRBJ2-1 NA TRBV28 ASTLDSPGDEQF
TRBJ2-2 NA TRBV6-5 ASSYSRFAGELF
TRBJ1-4 TRBD1 TRBV12-3/TRBV12-4 ASSTGRRPNEKLF
TRBJ2-6 NA TRBV12-3/TRBV12-4 ASTQGPGANVQT
TRBJ1-3 NA TRBV4-3 ASSQDTGAAGNTIY
TRBJ1-1 TRBD1 TRBV6-5 ASSPQQGGVTEAF
TRBJ2-3 TRBD2 TRBV7-6 ASSFSGGAEDTQY
TRBJ2-6 NA TRBV6-1 ASSEVRGHRSGANVLT
TRBJ2-7 NA TRBV6-2/TRBV6-3 ASNGARDEQY
TRBJ1-2 NA TRBV4-1 ASSQDRRPVGYT
TRBJ2-7 NA TRBV7-9 ASSSLTPDYEQY
TRBJ1-6 TRBD1 TRBV10-3 AIRDTGVSNSPLH
TRBJ2-3 TRBD2 TRBV27 ASSLWSSGGLTSTDTQY
TRBJ1-2 TRBD1 TRBV20-1 SARPRDSEPYGYT
TRBJ1-5 NA TRBV7-6 ASSLNANQPQH
TRBJ2-1 NA TRBV6-8 ASSYSIDGESSYNEQF